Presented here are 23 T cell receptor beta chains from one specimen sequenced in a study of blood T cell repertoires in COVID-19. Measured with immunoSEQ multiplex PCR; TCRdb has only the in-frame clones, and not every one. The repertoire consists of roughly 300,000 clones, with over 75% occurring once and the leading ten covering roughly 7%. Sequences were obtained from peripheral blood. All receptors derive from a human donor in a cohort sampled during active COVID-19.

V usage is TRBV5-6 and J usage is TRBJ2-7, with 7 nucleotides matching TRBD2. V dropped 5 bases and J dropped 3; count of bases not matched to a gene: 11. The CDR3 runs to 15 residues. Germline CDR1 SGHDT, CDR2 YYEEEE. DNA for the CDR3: TGTGCCAGCAGTCGTTACTCGGGGGGAAACTACGAGCAGTACTTC. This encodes CASSRYSGGNYEQYF.

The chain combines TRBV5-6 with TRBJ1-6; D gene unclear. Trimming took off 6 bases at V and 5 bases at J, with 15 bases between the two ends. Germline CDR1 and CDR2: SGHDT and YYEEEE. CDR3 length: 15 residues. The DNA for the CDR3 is TGTGCCAGCAAAGTCTCGAACCGGGATAATTCACCCCTCCACTTT. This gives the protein CASKVSNRDNSPLHF.

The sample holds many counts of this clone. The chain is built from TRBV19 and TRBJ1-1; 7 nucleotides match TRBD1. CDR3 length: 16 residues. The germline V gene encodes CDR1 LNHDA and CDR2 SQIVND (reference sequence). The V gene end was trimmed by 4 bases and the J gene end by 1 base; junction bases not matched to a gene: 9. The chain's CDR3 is CASSTLQGSKNTEAFF. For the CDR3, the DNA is TGTGCCAGTAGTACATTACAGGGGTCTAAGAACACTGAAGCTTTCTTT.

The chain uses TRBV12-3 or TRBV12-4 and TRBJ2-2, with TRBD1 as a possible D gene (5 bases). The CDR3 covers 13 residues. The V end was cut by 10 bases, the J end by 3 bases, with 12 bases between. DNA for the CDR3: TGTGCCACCCAGGGATCGGACACCGGGGAGCTGTTTTTT. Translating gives CATQGSDTGELFF.

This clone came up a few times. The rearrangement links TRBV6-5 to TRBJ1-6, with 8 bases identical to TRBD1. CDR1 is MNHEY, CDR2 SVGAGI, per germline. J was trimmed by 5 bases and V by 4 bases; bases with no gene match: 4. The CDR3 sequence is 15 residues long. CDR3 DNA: TGTGCCAGCAGTTCCCCGACAGGGGATAATTCACCCCTCCACTTT. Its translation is CASSSPTGDNSPLHF.

CDR3: CASSSTSGGANEQFF. The CDR3 region has the DNA TGCGCCAGCAGCTCGACTAGCGGGGGGGCCAATGAGCAGTTCTTC. The rearrangement joins TRBV5-1 to TRBJ2-1, with TRBD2 identical over 14 bases. The CDR3 spans 15 residues. The germline V gene has CDR1 SGHRS and CDR2 YFSETQ. Losses at the gene ends were 3 bases for V and 6 bases for J; bases not matched to a gene: 2.

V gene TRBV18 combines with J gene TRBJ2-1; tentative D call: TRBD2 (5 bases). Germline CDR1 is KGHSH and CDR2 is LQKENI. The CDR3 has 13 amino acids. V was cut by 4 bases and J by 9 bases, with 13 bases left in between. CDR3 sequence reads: CASSRDYFFEQFF. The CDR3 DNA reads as TGTGCCAGCTCACGAGACTACTTCTTTGAGCAGTTCTTC.

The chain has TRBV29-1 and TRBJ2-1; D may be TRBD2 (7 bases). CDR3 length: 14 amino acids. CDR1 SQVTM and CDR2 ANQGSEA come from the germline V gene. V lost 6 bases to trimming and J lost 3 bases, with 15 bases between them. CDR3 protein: CSVGRGGSYNEQFF. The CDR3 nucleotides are TGCAGCGTGGGAAGGGGGGGCAGCTACAATGAGCAGTTCTTC.

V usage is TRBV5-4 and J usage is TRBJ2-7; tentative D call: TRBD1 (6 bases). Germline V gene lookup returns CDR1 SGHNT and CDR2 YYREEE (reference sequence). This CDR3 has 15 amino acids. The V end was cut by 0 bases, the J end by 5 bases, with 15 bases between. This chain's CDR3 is CASSLGWGRGNEQYF. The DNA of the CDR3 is TGTGCCAGCAGCTTGGGTTGGGGGCGAGGGAACGAGCAGTACTTC.

CDR3 bases: TGTGCCAGCAGCCGGGACAGCCCTTACGAGCAGTACTTC. The encoded protein is CASSRDSPYEQYF. The chain recombines TRBV3-1 (or the pseudogene TRBV3-2) with TRBJ2-7; 7 nucleotides match TRBD1. This CDR3 is built from 13 residues. Looked up from germline, CDR1 is LGHDT and CDR2 is YNNKEL (reference sequence). The J segment lost 4 bases and the V segment lost 4 bases, leaving 4 bases of the junction unmatched.

CDR3 amino acids: CASMLTANYGYTF. The CDR3 DNA sequence: TGTGCCAGTATGTTGACAGCTAACTATGGCTACACCTTC. J is TRBJ1-2 and V is TRBV19; tentatively, D is TRBD1 (5 bases). CDR1 LNHDA and CDR2 SQIVND come from the germline V gene (reference sequence). V lost 7 bases to trimming and J lost 0 bases, with 9 bases between them. The CDR3 is made up of 13 amino acids. Together with reference TRBV19 and TRBJ1-2, the CDR3 gives the full variable domain: DGGITQSPKYLFRKEGQNVTLSCEQNLNHDAMYWYRQDPGQGLRLIYYSQIVNDFQKGDIAEGYSVSREKKESFPLTVTSAQKNPTAFYLCASMLTANYGYTFGSGTRLTVV.

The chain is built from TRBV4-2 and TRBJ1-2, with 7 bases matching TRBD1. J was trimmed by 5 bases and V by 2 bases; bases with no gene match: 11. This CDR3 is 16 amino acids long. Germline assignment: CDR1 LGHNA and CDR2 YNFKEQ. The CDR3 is CASSQLAGQAEYGYTF. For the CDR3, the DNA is TGTGCCAGCAGCCAACTAGCCGGACAGGCTGAATATGGCTACACCTTC.

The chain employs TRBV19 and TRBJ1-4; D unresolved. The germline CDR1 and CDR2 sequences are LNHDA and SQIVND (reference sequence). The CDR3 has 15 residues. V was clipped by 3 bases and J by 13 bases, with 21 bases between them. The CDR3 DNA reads TGTGCCAGTAGTATTGAGGTGGCGAGAACGGCCACACTGTTTTTT. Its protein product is CASSIEVARTATLFF.

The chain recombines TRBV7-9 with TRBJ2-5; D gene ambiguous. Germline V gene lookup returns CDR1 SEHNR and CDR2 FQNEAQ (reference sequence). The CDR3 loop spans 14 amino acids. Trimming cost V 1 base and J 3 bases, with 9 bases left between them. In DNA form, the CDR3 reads TGTGCCAGCAGCTTAGTCGGCCGGGAAGAGACCCAGTACTTC. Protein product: CASSLVGREETQYF.

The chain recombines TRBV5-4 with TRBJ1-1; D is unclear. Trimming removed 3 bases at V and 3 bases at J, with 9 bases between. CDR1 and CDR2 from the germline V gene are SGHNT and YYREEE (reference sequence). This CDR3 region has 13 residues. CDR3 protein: CASSSLTDTEAFF. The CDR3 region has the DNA TGTGCCAGCAGCTCCCTCACGGACACTGAAGCTTTCTTT. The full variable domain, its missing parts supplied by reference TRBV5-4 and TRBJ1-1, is ETGVTQSPTHLIKTRGQQVTLRCSSQSGHNTVSWYQQALGQGPQFIFQYYREEENGRGNFPPRFSGLQFPNYSSELNVNALELDDSALYLCASSSLTDTEAFFGQGTRLTVV.

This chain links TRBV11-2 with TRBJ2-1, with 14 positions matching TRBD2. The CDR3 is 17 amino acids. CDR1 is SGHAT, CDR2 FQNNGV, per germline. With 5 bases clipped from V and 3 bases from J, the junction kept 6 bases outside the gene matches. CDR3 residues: CASSPGLAGVFYNEQFF. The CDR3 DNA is TGTGCCAGCAGCCCGGGACTAGCGGGAGTCTTCTACAATGAGCAGTTCTTC.

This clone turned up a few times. The CDR3 DNA reads TGTGCCATCAGTCCGACAGATATCTCCAATGAGCAGTTCTTC. Amino acids: CAISPTDISNEQFF. The chain employs TRBV10-3 and TRBJ2-1, with D possibly TRBD1 on 5 matching bases. CDR1 ENHRY and CDR2 SYGVKD come from the germline V gene. V was trimmed by 5 bases and J by 6 bases, leaving 14 bases between them. The CDR3 has 14 amino acids.

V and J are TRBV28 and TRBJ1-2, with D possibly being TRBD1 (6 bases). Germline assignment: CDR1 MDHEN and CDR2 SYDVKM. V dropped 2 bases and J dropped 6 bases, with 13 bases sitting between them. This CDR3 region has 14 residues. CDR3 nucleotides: TGTGCCAGCAGTTTAACGGGGGGCGTAGATGGCTACACCTTC. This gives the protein CASSLTGGVDGYTF.

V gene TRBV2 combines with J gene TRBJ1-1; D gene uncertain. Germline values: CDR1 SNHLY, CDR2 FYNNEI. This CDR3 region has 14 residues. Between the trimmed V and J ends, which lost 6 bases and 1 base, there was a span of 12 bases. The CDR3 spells CASRRRNSNTEAFF. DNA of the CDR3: TGTGCCAGCAGGAGGAGGAATTCGAACACTGAAGCTTTCTTT.

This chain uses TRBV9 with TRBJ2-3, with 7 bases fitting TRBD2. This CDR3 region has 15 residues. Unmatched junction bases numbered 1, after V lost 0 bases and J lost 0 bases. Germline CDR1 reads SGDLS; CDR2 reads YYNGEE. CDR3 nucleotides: TGTGCCAGCAGCGTAGAGCGGGGTAGCACAGATACGCAGTATTTT. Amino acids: CASSVERGSTDTQYF.

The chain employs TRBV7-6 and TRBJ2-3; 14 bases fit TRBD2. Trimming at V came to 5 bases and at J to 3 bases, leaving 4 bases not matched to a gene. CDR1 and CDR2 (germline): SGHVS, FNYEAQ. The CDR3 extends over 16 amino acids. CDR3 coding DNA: TGTGCCAGCAGCCGGACTAGCGGGGGGCGTACAGATACGCAGTATTTT. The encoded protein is CASSRTSGGRTDTQYF.

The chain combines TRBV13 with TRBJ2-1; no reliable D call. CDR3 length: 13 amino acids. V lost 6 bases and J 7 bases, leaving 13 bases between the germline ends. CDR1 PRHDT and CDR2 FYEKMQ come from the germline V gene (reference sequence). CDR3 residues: CASSPLTLNEQFF. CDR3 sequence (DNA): TGTGCCAGCAGTCCGCTTACATTAAATGAGCAGTTCTTC.

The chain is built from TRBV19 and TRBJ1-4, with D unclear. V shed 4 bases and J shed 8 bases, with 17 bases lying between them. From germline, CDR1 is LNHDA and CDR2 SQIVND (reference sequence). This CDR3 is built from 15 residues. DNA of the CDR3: TGTGCCAGTAGTACCTGGACCCTGGGAGGAGAAAAACTGTTTTTT. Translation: CASSTWTLGGEKLFF.